The 20 T cell receptor beta chains in this list originate from one sample, sequenced in a study of long-term antiretroviral therapy in people with HIV. Run at survey level, the immunoSEQ assay was version v3.0. Clones were sequenced by immunoSEQ multiplex PCR, and TCRdb holds only the in-frame ones, with some missing. Of 25,000 to 35,000 clones listed, roughly 96% were seen once; the top ten hold over 7%. Sequenced material: unsorted PBMCs, taken 5.3 years after starting antiretroviral therapy. All receptors come from a man aged 30 to 39 with HIV.

The chain uses TRBV18 and TRBJ1-1; perhaps TRBD1 as D (6 bases). Germline CDR1 reads KGHSH; CDR2 reads LQKENI. V gave up 10 bases and J gave up 2 bases, with 20 bases separating them. The CDR3 spans 15 residues. CDR3: CATQPGGTINTEAFF. DNA for the CDR3: TGTGCCACCCAACCGGGGGGCACCATAAACACTGAAGCTTTCTTT.

To note about this clone: At the DNA level, this CDR3 is encoded by other sequences in the same sample as well. The chain employs TRBV20-1 and TRBJ1-5; the D is unclear. The CDR3 consists of 11 residues. Germline V gene lookup returns CDR1 DFQATT and CDR2 SNEGSKA (reference sequence). V was clipped by 3 bases and J by 0 bases, with 0 bases between them. The CDR3, as DNA: TGCAGTGCTAGTAGCAATCAGCCCCAGCATTTT. This sequence encodes CSASSNQPQHF.

This clone was counted only a few times. J is TRBJ1-5 and V is TRBV6-1, with D unclear. The V end was cut by 3 bases, the J end by 6 bases, with 9 bases between. CDR1 MNHNS and CDR2 SASEGT come from the germline V gene. The CDR3 is 13 residues long. CDR3 DNA sequence: TGTGCCAGCAGTGAGGTTCTGGTTCAGCCCCAGCATTTT. Amino acid sequence: CASSEVLVQPQHF.

This clone is a singleton in its sample. The chain uses TRBV7-8 and TRBJ2-1; TRBD2 matches at 10 bases. Unmatched junction bases numbered 5, after V lost 3 bases and J lost 3 bases. Germline V gene sequence: CDR1 SGHVS, CDR2 FQNEAQ. The CDR3 runs to 16 residues. The CDR3 coding sequence is TGTGCCAGCAGCTTTAGGACTAGCGGTTTCTACAATGAGCAGTTCTTC. Protein: CASSFRTSGFYNEQFF.

This clone has only one observation. This chain connects TRBV25-1 to TRBJ2-1; D call uncertain. CDR1 and CDR2 (germline): MGHDK, SYGVNS. Trimming pared 4 bases from V and 4 bases from J, leaving 11 bases between. This CDR3 region has 14 residues. The CDR3 nucleotides are TGTGCCAGCAGTGGGCTCGAAACTTACAATGAGCAGTTCTTC. It encodes CASSGLETYNEQFF.

The chain uses TRBV19 and TRBJ1-2, with D possibly being TRBD1 (5 bases). V was clipped by 5 bases and J by 4 bases, with 11 bases between them. Germline V CDR1 and CDR2: LNHDA, SQIVND (reference sequence). The CDR3 has 13 amino acids. The CDR3 sequence is CASSLGAAYGYTF. The CDR3 DNA reads as TGTGCCAGTAGTTTAGGGGCGGCCTATGGCTACACCTTC.

In DNA form, the CDR3 reads TGTGCCAGCAGCTCCGGGACAGGGAATTCACCCCTCCACTTT. As protein: CASSSGTGNSPLHF. The chain joins TRBV7-2 to TRBJ1-6, with TRBD1 matching 9 bases. CDR3 length: 14 amino acids. With V trimmed by 4 bases and J by 7 bases, 2 bases remained unmatched. CDR1 and CDR2 (germline): SGHTA, FQGNSA. The variable domain in full, with the rest retrieved from reference TRBV7-2 and TRBJ1-6, is GAGVSQSPSNKVTEKGKDVELRCDPISGHTALYWYRQSLGQGLEFLIYFQGNSAPDKSGLPSDRFSAERTGGSVSTLTIQRTQQEDSAVYLCASSSGTGNSPLHFGNGTRLTVT.

The V call is TRBV9, the J call TRBJ2-7; D gene uncertain. This CDR3 contains 16 residues. CDR1 is SGDLS and CDR2 is YYNGEE in the germline V gene. The germline V and J ends were trimmed by 0 bases and 3 bases, with 16 bases remaining between them. CDR3 sequence: CASSVGATESYYEQYF. The CDR3 DNA reads TGTGCCAGCAGCGTAGGGGCAACGGAGTCCTACTACGAGCAGTACTTC. Full variable domain (outside the CDR3, taken from reference TRBV9 and TRBJ2-7): DSGVTQTPKHLITATGQRVTLRCSPRSGDLSVYWYQQSLDQGLQFLIQYYNGEERAKGNILERFSAQQFPDLHSELNLSSLELGDSALYFCASSVGATESYYEQYFGPGTRLTVT.

The CDR3, as DNA: TGTGCCAGCACTTTAGGGACCGCCAATGACCAAGAGACCCAGTACTTC. It yields the protein CASTLGTANDQETQYF. V usage is TRBV9 and J usage is TRBJ2-5; D tentatively fits TRBD1 or TRBD2 (5 bases each). CDR3 length: 16 residues. In germline, CDR1 is SGDLS, CDR2 YYNGEE. Trimming shortened V by 6 bases and J by 0 bases, and 18 bases separated the two germline ends.

The chain carries TRBV28 and TRBJ2-3; no clear D. There are 12 residues in the CDR3. Germline-derived CDR1 and CDR2 are MDHEN and SYDVKM. Trimming stripped 6 bases from V and 8 bases from J, with 12 bases between. In DNA form, the CDR3 reads TGTGCCAGCAGCCCGACCTTCCCTACGCAGTATTTT. Protein: CASSPTFPTQYF.

This chain uses TRBV27 with TRBJ2-7, with D perhaps matching TRBD2 (7 bases). The CDR3 covers 16 residues. Germline lookup yields CDR1 MNHEY and CDR2 SMNVEV (reference sequence). The V and J ends lost 2 bases and 3 bases respectively, with 17 bases between them. The CDR3 nucleotides read TGTGCCAGCAGTTTACGGGGAGGGGGTCAGAACTACGAGCAGTACTTC. Translation gives CASSLRGGGQNYEQYF.

In this sample, this clone turned up once. The chain carries TRBV6-6 and TRBJ1-2; TRBD1 might be the D (5 bases). Trimming shortened V by 4 bases and J by 8 bases, and 14 bases separated the two germline ends. The CDR3 is 13 amino acids. Germline CDR1 is MNHNY and CDR2 is SVGAGI (reference sequence). The CDR3 is CASSFLGGEGYTF. DNA for the CDR3: TGTGCCAGCAGTTTCTTGGGGGGTGAAGGCTACACCTTC.

This chain joins TRBV28 and TRBJ1-4; D is undetermined. Germline-derived CDR1 and CDR2 are MDHEN and SYDVKM. The CDR3 contains 13 residues. Trimming left V 7 bases short and J 8 bases short, with 14 bases between. The CDR3 DNA is TGTGCCAGCACCCTAGACATAGGCGAAAAACTGTTTTTT. Amino acid sequence: CASTLDIGEKLFF.

This chain joins TRBV6-5 and TRBJ2-2, with D tentatively TRBD1 or TRBD2 (6 bases each). V was trimmed by 0 bases and J by 5 bases, leaving 10 bases between them. Germline V gives CDR1 MNHEY, CDR2 SVGAGI. The CDR3 totals 15 residues. As DNA, the CDR3 is TGTGCCAGCAGTTACTCACAGGGAGGAACCGGGGAGCTGTTTTTT. This gives the protein CASSYSQGGTGELFF.

This clone has just one count. J is TRBJ2-7 and V is TRBV10-3, with 9 bases aligning to TRBD1. This CDR3 has 18 residues. CDR1 and CDR2 (germline): ENHRY, SYGVKD. Trimming took 4 bases from V and 1 from J; bases not matched to a gene: 14. The CDR3 protein is CAISGGVGQGSRSYEQYF. CDR3 DNA sequence: TGTGCCATCAGTGGGGGGGTAGGACAGGGGTCTAGGTCCTACGAGCAGTACTTC.

The chain joins TRBV5-1 to TRBJ1-3, with D possibly being TRBD1 (5 bases). The V gene lost 4 bases and the J gene lost 4 bases, with 24 bases spanning the gap. The CDR3 sequence is 18 residues long. The germline CDR1 and CDR2 sequences are SGHRS and YFSETQ. CDR3 sequence: CASSRRGDGVVSGNTIYF. In nucleotides, the CDR3 is TGCGCCAGCAGCCGCCGAGGGGACGGCGTAGTTTCAGGAAACACCATATATTTT.

The CDR3 coding sequence is TGTGCCACCAGCAGACCCCTAGCGGGAACAAAGACCCAGTACTTC. Protein: CATSRPLAGTKTQYF. V usage is TRBV15 and J usage is TRBJ2-5; 9 bases are shared with TRBD2. Germline assignment: CDR1 LNHNV and CDR2 YYDKDF (reference sequence). After removal of 2 bases from V and 6 bases from J, the junction contained 7 bases not matched to a gene. This CDR3 has 15 amino acids.

The V call is TRBV9, the J call TRBJ2-3; 7 bases agree with TRBD1. The germline V gene has CDR1 SGDLS and CDR2 YYNGEE. Losses at the gene ends were 4 bases for V and 0 bases for J; bases not matched to a gene: 8. The CDR3 consists of 16 residues. The CDR3 loop is CASSPGTATSTDTQYF. CDR3 coding DNA: TGTGCCAGCAGCCCGGGGACAGCCACTAGCACAGATACGCAGTATTTT.

The chain is built from TRBV9 and TRBJ1-1, with TRBD1 as a possible D gene (5 bases). This CDR3 contains 14 residues. V shed 5 bases and J shed 4 bases, with 15 bases lying between them. Germline V gene sequence: CDR1 SGDLS, CDR2 YYNGEE. The CDR3 reads CASSLLRDGTEAFF. The CDR3 DNA sequence: TGTGCCAGCAGTCTCCTCAGGGACGGCACTGAAGCTTTCTTT.

This chain uses TRBV30 with TRBJ1-2; D not resolved. There are 12 residues in the CDR3. CDR1 GTSNPN and CDR2 SVGIG come from the germline V gene (reference sequence). Between the trimmed V and J ends, which lost 4 bases and 2 bases, there was a span of 8 bases. The DNA for the CDR3 is TGTGCCTGGAAGTTGAGGAACTATGGCTACACCTTC. Translated, it gives CAWKLRNYGYTF.